The clone carrying this T cell receptor beta chain was counted many times. Antigen: not known. Trimming stripped 8 bases from V and 1 base from J, with 12 bases between. CDR1 and CDR2 (germline): SGHRS, YFSETQ. The CDR3 runs 14 residues. Library preparation for TCR beta used quantitative 5'-RACE with molecular barcodes. TCRdb independently ran MiXCR on the 5' RACE reads; one entry per CDR3 protein. The table includes 240,000 or so distinct CDR3 sequences, approximately 9% detected once. The source of the sample is a study of CD8 T cells in ankylosing spondylitis. The study, taken as a whole, reports: According to the report, clones linked to the disease were significantly enriched in matched synovial fluid samples taken from ankylosing spondylitis patients. The disease-linked clones had a CD8+ phenotype and low blood frequencies.

The rearrangement uses TRBV5-1 and TRBJ2-2; perhaps D is TRBD1 or TRBD2 (6 bases each). Sequenced sample: blood, either unsorted or a sorted T cell fraction (not recorded which). The sequence came from a male donor with ankylosing spondylitis or in good health (not recorded which). CDR3 sequence (DNA): TGCGCCAGTCGGGGGCTGTTGAACACCGGGGAGCTGTTTTTT. Protein: CASRGLLNTGELFF.